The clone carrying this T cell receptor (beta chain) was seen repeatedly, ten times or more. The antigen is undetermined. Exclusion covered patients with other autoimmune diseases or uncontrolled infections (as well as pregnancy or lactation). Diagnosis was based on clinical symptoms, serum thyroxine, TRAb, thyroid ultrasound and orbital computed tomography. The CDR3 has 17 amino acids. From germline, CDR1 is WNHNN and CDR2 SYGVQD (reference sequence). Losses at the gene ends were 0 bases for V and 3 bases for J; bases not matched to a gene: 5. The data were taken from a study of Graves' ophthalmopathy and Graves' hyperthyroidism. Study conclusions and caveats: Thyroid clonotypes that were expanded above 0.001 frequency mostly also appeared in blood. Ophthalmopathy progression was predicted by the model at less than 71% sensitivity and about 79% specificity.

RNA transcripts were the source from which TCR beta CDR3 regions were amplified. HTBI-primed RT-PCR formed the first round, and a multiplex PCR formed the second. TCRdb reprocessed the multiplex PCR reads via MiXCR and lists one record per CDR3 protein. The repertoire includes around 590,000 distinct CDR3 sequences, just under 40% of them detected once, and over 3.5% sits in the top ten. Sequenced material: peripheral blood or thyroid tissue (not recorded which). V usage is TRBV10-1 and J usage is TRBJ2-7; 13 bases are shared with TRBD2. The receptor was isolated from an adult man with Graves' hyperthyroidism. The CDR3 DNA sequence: TGCGCCAGCAGTGAGTCCCTAGGACTAGCGGGAGTCTACGAGCAGTACTTC. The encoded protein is CASSESLGLAGVYEQYF.